The 28 T cell receptor beta chains presented below share a single source sample, sequenced in a study of T cell responses to AZD1222 COVID-19 vaccine (dated by TCRdb to the early 2020s). Library construction relied on the immunoSEQ multiplex PCR assay. Here the immuneACCESS table is served through TCRdb, limited to in-frame sequences with V and J called. Missing clones are a known gap in these copies; in checked studies unresolved V genes cover under half, and the rest lacks a known reason. A total of 110,000 or so clones appear in this sample, around 88% of them only once. The ten largest clones take up 6.5% of the sample. The sample's time point label, decoded: about 28 days (+/-7) after the second vaccine dose. The specimen comprised peripheral blood, sampled 28 days after the second AZD1222 dose. The receptor set was obtained from an adult who received the AZD1222 COVID-19 vaccine.

The chain joins TRBV7-9 to TRBJ2-7; TRBD1 agrees at 7 bases. The V gene end was trimmed by 4 bases and the J gene end by 0 bases; junction bases not matched to a gene: 0. This CDR3 contains 13 residues. CDR1 and CDR2 (germline): SEHNR, FQNEAQ (reference sequence). The CDR3 region has the DNA TGTGCCAGCAGCTGGGACAGCTCCTACGAGCAGTACTTC. It encodes CASSWDSSYEQYF.

This clone was detected once. The genes are TRBV29-1 and TRBJ2-1, with D perhaps assigned TRBD1 or TRBD2 (5 bases each). The germline V gene has CDR1 SQVTM and CDR2 ANQGSEA. The CDR3 covers 15 residues. Trimming left V 5 bases short and J 0 bases short, with 14 bases between. The CDR3 sequence is CSVPRDAPSYNEQFF. The CDR3 DNA is TGCAGCGTTCCCAGGGACGCACCCTCCTACAATGAGCAGTTCTTC.

The V and J genes are TRBV9 and TRBJ1-2, with D perhaps matching TRBD1 (5 bases). Germline CDR1 reads SGDLS; CDR2 reads YYNGEE. Trimming pared 4 bases from V and 2 bases from J, leaving 15 bases between. The CDR3 sequence is 15 residues long. The chain's CDR3 is CASSPSGHINYGYTF. The CDR3 region has the DNA TGTGCCAGCAGCCCGTCCGGACACATCAACTATGGCTACACCTTC.

The rearrangement uses TRBV27 and TRBJ1-4, with D unresolved. The CDR3 is 14 amino acids. Germline V gene sequence: CDR1 MNHEY, CDR2 SMNVEV (reference sequence). Trimming removed 6 bases from V and 7 bases from J, with 15 bases in between. CDR3 protein: CASSRPGVGEKLFF. CDR3 in DNA: TGTGCCAGCAGCCGCCCTGGGGTGGGTGAAAAACTGTTTTTT.

This chain connects TRBV12-5 to TRBJ2-3; D ambiguous. V dropped 0 bases and J dropped 8 bases, with 6 bases sitting between them. Germline lookup yields CDR1 LGHNT and CDR2 FRNRAP. The CDR3 runs to 12 residues. CDR3 nucleotides: TGTGCTAGTGGTTTGGTCGGTTCTACGCAGTATTTT. It codes for CASGLVGSTQYF.

The genes are TRBV6-6 and TRBJ1-2; 7 bases agree with TRBD1. The germline gives CDR1 MNHNY, CDR2 SVGAGI (reference sequence). The CDR3 covers 14 residues. The ends lost 6 bases at V and 7 bases at J; junction bases unmatched: 11. The CDR3 here is CASSLTGNIGGYTF. DNA for the CDR3: TGTGCCAGCAGCCTGACAGGGAATATAGGTGGCTACACCTTC.

This clone was detected only a few times. The CDR3 region is CASRTGSYGYTF. CDR3 sequence (DNA): TGTGCCAGCAGAACCGGGTCGTATGGCTACACCTTC. V and J are TRBV6-5 and TRBJ1-2; no clear D. Trimming cost V 6 bases and J 5 bases, with 10 bases left between them. This CDR3 region has 12 residues. Germline-derived CDR1 and CDR2 are MNHEY and SVGAGI.

A single count supports this clone. The chain employs TRBV7-9 and TRBJ2-3; 9 bases are shared with TRBD1. The CDR3 loop spans 15 amino acids. The trim removed 3 bases at V and 4 bases at J, leaving 5 bases unmatched. Germline V CDR1 and CDR2: SEHNR, FQNEAQ (reference sequence). The CDR3 DNA reads TGTGCCAGCAGCTTCACAGGGGGCGGCCCAGATACGCAGTATTTT. It is translated as CASSFTGGGPDTQYF.

The V and J genes are TRBV4-3 and TRBJ2-7, with TRBD2 matching 9 bases. CDR3 length: 15 residues. CDR1 and CDR2 (germline): LGHNA, YSLEER. V shed 2 bases, J shed 0 bases, and the junction held 2 bases outside the gene matches. This CDR3 is CASSQLAGDSYEQYF. The DNA for the CDR3 is TGCGCCAGCAGCCAATTAGCGGGGGACTCCTACGAGCAGTACTTC.

This chain uses TRBV7-2 with TRBJ2-3, with D uncertain. Trimming removed 0 bases from V and 3 bases from J, with 1 base in between. Germline V lookup: CDR1 SGHTA, CDR2 FQGNSA. The CDR3 spans 12 residues. The CDR3 protein is CASSLATDTQYF. CDR3 coding DNA: TGTGCCAGCAGCTTAGCGACAGATACGCAGTATTTT.

The rearrangement links TRBV5-6 to TRBJ2-3; D may be TRBD1 (6 bases). In germline, CDR1 is SGHDT, CDR2 YYEEEE. With 5 bases removed from V and 3 bases from J, the gap between germline ends came to 16 bases. The CDR3 runs to 15 residues. The CDR3 spells CASRFTGTKTDTQYF. As DNA, the CDR3 is TGTGCCAGCAGGTTCACCGGGACAAAAACAGATACGCAGTATTTT.

The rearrangement links TRBV7-9 to TRBJ2-3; D is tentatively TRBD1 or TRBD2 (6 bases each). Deletions cut 5 bases from V and 3 bases from J, with 18 bases between. Germline lookup yields CDR1 SEHNR and CDR2 FQNEAQ (reference sequence). The CDR3 runs to 16 residues. The CDR3 DNA reads TGTGCCAGCAGCACCCTGACAGGTGGGAGGACAGATACGCAGTATTTT. It yields the protein CASSTLTGGRTDTQYF. The complete variable domain, with remaining parts taken from reference TRBV7-9 and TRBJ2-3, reads DTGVSQNPRHKITKRGQNVTFRCDPISEHNRLYWYRQTLGQGPEFLTYFQNEAQLEKSRLLSDRFSAERPKGSFSTLEIQRTEQGDSAMYLCASSTLTGGRTDTQYFGPGTRLTVL.

This chain uses TRBV6-2 or TRBV6-3 with TRBJ1-1; perhaps TRBD1 as D (5 bases). The germline gives CDR1 MNHEY, CDR2 SVGEGT. This CDR3 is 13 amino acids long. Trimming pared 5 bases from V and 5 bases from J, leaving 12 bases between. The CDR3, as DNA: TGTGCCAGCAGTCGTACAGGTCGTACTGAAGCTTTCTTT. Translated: CASSRTGRTEAFF.

The rearrangement joins TRBV28 to TRBJ1-5, with D unclear. Germline loops: CDR1 MDHEN, CDR2 SYDVKM. Trimming stripped 6 bases from V and 0 bases from J, with 12 bases between. The CDR3 contains 15 residues. The CDR3 loop is CASRILSHSNQPQHF. The CDR3 nucleotides are TGTGCCAGCAGAATACTCAGCCATAGCAATCAGCCCCAGCATTTT.

This sequence joins TRBV19 and TRBJ1-2; 9 nucleotides align to TRBD1. Germline CDR1 reads LNHDA; CDR2 reads SQIVND (reference sequence). This CDR3 has 15 amino acids. Trimming took 0 bases from V and 7 from J; bases not matched to a gene: 6. CDR3 in amino acids: CASSIEWTGAGGYTF. For the CDR3, the DNA is TGTGCCAGTAGTATAGAGTGGACAGGGGCCGGTGGCTACACCTTC.

The genes are TRBV10-1 and TRBJ2-7; maybe TRBD2 (7 bases). V shed 5 bases and J shed 2 bases, with 13 bases lying between them. The germline CDR1 and CDR2 sequences are WNHNN and SYGVQD (reference sequence). The CDR3 loop spans 14 amino acids. CDR3 DNA sequence: TGCGCCAGCAGTAGCGGGGACAAGCCCTACGAGCAGTACTTC. Protein sequence: CASSSGDKPYEQYF.

This clone has just one count. The chain couples TRBV29-1 to TRBJ1-2, with D possibly being TRBD1 (5 bases). Germline V gene sequence: CDR1 SQVTM, CDR2 ANQGSEA. The V gene lost 3 bases and the J gene lost 5 bases, with 13 bases spanning the gap. This CDR3 region has 13 residues. The CDR3 region is CSVEGGTDYGYTF. In DNA, the CDR3 is TGCAGCGTTGAGGGAGGGACCGATTATGGCTACACCTTC.

Only a few counts were recorded for this clone. V gene TRBV14 combines with J gene TRBJ2-5; D possibly uses TRBD1 or TRBD2 (6 bases each). This CDR3 is 16 amino acids long. Trimming took 1 base from V and 2 from J, leaving 14 bases between them. Germline assignment: CDR1 SGHDN and CDR2 FVKESK. This CDR3 is CASSQGGTLGQETQYF. CDR3 nucleotides: TGTGCCAGCAGCCAAGGCGGGACATTAGGGCAAGAGACCCAGTACTTC.

This clone was recorded only once. The chain employs TRBV11-2 and TRBJ2-1, with D unresolved. Germline CDR1 and CDR2: SGHAT and FQNNGV. The CDR3 sequence is 14 residues long. V lost 0 bases and J 9 bases, leaving 12 bases between the germline ends. The CDR3 here is CASSLDTHTSEQFF. The CDR3 DNA reads TGTGCCAGCAGCTTAGATACGCACACAAGTGAGCAGTTCTTC.

The gene calls are TRBV27 and TRBJ2-7, with TRBD1 identical over 11 bases. The CDR3 runs to 14 residues. V shed 1 base and J 6 bases; nucleotides not matched to a gene: 2. Germline V lookup: CDR1 MNHEY, CDR2 SMNVEV (reference sequence). The DNA for the CDR3 is TGTGCCAGCAGTTTATACGGACAGGGGGCCGAGCAGTACTTC. It yields the protein CASSLYGQGAEQYF.

V gene TRBV29-1 combines with J gene TRBJ2-3; 7 nucleotides match TRBD1. Losses at the gene ends were 4 bases for V and 1 base for J; bases not matched to a gene: 2. CDR1 and CDR2 (germline): SQVTM, ANQGSEA. The CDR3 is made up of 13 amino acids. CDR3 in amino acids: CSVVTGGTDTQYF. CDR3 DNA: TGCAGCGTTGTAACAGGGGGCACAGATACGCAGTATTTT.

The rearrangement uses TRBV6-5 and TRBJ1-4; no definite D call. There are 14 residues in the CDR3. V shed 4 bases and J shed 6 bases, with 12 bases lying between them. Germline CDR1 and CDR2: MNHEY and SVGAGI. The CDR3 here is CASSFGSTDEKLFF. The CDR3 DNA follows: TGTGCCAGCAGTTTCGGTAGCACTGATGAAAAACTGTTTTTT.

The V and J genes are TRBV4-1 and TRBJ1-3; possibly TRBD1 for D (5 bases). Between the trimmed V and J ends, which lost 2 bases and 5 bases, there was a span of 10 bases. CDR1 and CDR2 (germline): MGHRA, YSYEKL. The CDR3 spans 14 residues. CDR3 bases: TGCGCCAGCAGCCAACGCAGGGAGAGAAACACCATATATTTT. Protein sequence: CASSQRRERNTIYF.

The chain employs TRBV25-1 and TRBJ1-6; the D gene is possibly TRBD1 (6 bases). Trimming left V 4 bases short and J 8 bases short, with 9 bases between. Per germline, CDR1 MGHDK and CDR2 SYGVNS. The CDR3 totals 13 residues. The CDR3 is CASSGGGHSPLHF. The CDR3 coding sequence is TGTGCCAGCAGTGGGGGGGGCCATTCACCCCTCCACTTT.

The chain couples TRBV19 to TRBJ1-2; 7 bases align to TRBD1. Germline CDR1 and CDR2: LNHDA and SQIVND (reference sequence). Trimming took 6 bases from V and 1 from J; bases not matched to a gene: 8. The CDR3 covers 15 residues. CDR3 sequence reads: CASSRGTANNYGYTF. Here the CDR3 DNA reads TGTGCCAGTAGCCGAGGGACAGCGAATAACTATGGCTACACCTTC.

The chain carries TRBV4-3 and TRBJ1-2, with a weak D call TRBD1 (6 bases). This CDR3 spans 17 amino acids. Germline V gene data show CDR1 as LGHNA and CDR2 as YSLEER. Trimming took 1 base from V and 4 from J, leaving 19 bases between them. The DNA for the CDR3 is TGCGCCAGCAGCCAAGCCCTCCCCGGACAGTTAGCCTATGGCTACACCTTC. Amino acids: CASSQALPGQLAYGYTF.

CDR3: CASSDLGTSEETQYF. CDR3 coding DNA: TGTGCCAGCAGCGACCTCGGGACTAGTGAAGAGACCCAGTACTTC. The J gene is TRBJ2-5, the V gene TRBV2; 8 nucleotides align to TRBD2. Germline V gene data show CDR1 as SNHLY and CDR2 as FYNNEI. There are 15 residues in the CDR3. After removal of 6 bases from V and 3 bases from J, the junction contained 9 bases not matched to a gene.

The chain combines TRBV25-1 with TRBJ2-5, with D hard to call. This CDR3 is built from 13 residues. The V gene lost 3 bases and the J gene lost 3 bases, with 8 bases spanning the gap. Germline V gene sequence: CDR1 MGHDK, CDR2 SYGVNS. CDR3 region: CASSDTLEETQYF. Written as DNA, the CDR3 is TGTGCCAGCAGTGATACTCTCGAAGAGACCCAGTACTTC. Using reference TRBV25-1 and TRBJ2-5 for the parts outside the CDR3, the full variable domain is EADIYQTPRYLVIGTGKKITLECSQTMGHDKMYWYQQDPGMELHLIHYSYGVNSTEKGDLSSESTVSRIRTEHFPLTLESARPSHTSQYLCASSDTLEETQYFGPGTRLLVL.